The T cell receptor beta chain under discussion was sequenced for a study of T cell responses to AZD1222 COVID-19 vaccine. Regarding the study as a whole: Within unmutated variant regions lay the reported targets of nearly half of spike-specific TCRs. Of the AZD1222 recipients, only 5 or 6 were seropositive at baseline. The donor cohort was predominantly white British with a female majority, and clonal diversity may have been underestimated.

The table came from immunoSEQ multiplex PCR; TCRdb's copy has only in-frame clones and leaves some out. The profile shows 130,000 or so clones, 89% of them singletons. The germline CDR1 and CDR2 sequences are MNHEY and SVGAGI. This CDR3 spans 12 amino acids. The V end was cut by 6 bases, the J end by 8 bases, with 13 bases between. About this clone itself: Antigen unknown.

This TCR derives from an adult in good health. V usage is TRBV6-5 and J usage is TRBJ1-2; D unresolved. Sequences were derived from peripheral blood, sampled on day 0 of AZD1222 vaccination. As DNA, the CDR3 is TGTGCCAGCAGCCGCGAGCCGCGCGGCTACACCTTC. Its protein product is CASSREPRGYTF.